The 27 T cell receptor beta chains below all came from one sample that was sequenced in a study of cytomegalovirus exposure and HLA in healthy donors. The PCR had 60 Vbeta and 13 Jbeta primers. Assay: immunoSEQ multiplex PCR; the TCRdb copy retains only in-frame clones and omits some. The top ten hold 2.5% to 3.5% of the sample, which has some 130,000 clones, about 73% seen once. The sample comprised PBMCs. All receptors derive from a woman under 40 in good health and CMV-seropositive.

The CDR3 here is CASSLFPGYEQYF. The CDR3 bases are TGTGCCAGCAGTTTATTCCCCGGCTACGAGCAGTACTTC. The chain links TRBV28 to TRBJ2-7; D call uncertain. Trimming removed 1 base at V and 3 bases at J, with 7 bases between. CDR3 length: 13 residues. Germline lookup yields CDR1 MDHEN and CDR2 SYDVKM.

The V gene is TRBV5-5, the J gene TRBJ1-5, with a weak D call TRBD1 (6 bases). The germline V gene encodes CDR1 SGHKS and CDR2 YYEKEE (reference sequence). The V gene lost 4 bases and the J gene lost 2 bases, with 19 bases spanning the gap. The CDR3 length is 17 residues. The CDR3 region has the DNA TGTGCCAGCAGCCAAGCGGGGGGGGCGTTAGGCAATCAGCCCCAGCATTTT. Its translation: CASSQAGGALGNQPQHF.

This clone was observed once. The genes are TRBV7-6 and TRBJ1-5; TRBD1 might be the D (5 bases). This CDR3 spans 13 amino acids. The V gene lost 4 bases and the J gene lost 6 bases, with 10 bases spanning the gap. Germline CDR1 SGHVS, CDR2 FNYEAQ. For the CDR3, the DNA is TGTGCCAGCAGCTCTTGGGGGGGTCAGCCCCAGCATTTT. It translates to CASSSWGGQPQHF.

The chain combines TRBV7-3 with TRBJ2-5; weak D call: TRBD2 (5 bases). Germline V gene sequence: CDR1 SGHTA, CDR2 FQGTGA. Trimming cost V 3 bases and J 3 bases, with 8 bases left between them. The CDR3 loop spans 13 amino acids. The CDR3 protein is CASSLVREETQYF. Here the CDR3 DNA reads TGTGCCAGCAGCTTGGTGAGGGAAGAGACCCAGTACTTC. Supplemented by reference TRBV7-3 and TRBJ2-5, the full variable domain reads GAGVSQTPSNKVTEKGKYVELRCDPISGHTALYWYRQSLGQGPEFLIYFQGTGAADDSGLPNDRFFAVRPEGSVSTLKIQRTERGDSAVYLCASSLVREETQYFGPGTRLLVL.

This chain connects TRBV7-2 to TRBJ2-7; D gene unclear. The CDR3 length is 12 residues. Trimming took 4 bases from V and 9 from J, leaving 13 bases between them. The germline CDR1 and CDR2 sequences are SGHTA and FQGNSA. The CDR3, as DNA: TGTGCCAGCAGCTATGACTCCTTGGGGCAGTACTTC. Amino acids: CASSYDSLGQYF.

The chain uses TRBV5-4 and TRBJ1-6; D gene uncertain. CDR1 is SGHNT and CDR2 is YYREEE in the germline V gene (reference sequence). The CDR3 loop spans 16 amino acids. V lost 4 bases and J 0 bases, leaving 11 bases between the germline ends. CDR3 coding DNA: TGTGCCAGCAGCCAAATATTGAGCTCCTATAATTCACCCCTCCACTTT. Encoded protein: CASSQILSSYNSPLHF.

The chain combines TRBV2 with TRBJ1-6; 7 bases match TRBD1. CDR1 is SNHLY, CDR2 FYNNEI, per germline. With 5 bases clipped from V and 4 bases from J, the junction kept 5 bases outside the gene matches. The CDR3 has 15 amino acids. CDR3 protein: CASSSGTAYNSPLHF. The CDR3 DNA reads TGTGCCAGCAGTTCCGGGACAGCATATAATTCACCCCTCCACTTT.

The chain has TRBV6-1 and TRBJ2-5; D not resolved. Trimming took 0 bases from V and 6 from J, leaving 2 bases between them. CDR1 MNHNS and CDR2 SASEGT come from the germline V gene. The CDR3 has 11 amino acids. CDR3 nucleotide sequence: TGTGCCAGCAGTGAAGCTAAGACCCAGTACTTC. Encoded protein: CASSEAKTQYF.

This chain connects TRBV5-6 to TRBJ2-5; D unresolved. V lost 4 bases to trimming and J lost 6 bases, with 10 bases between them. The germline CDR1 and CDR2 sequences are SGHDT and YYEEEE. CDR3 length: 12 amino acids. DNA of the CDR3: TGTGCCAGCAGCCTGGGCGCGCAGACCCAGTACTTC. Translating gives CASSLGAQTQYF.

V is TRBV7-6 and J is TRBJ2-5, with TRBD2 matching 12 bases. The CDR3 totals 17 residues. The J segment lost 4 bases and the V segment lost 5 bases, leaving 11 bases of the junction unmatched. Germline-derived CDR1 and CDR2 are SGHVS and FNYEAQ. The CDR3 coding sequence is TGTGCCAGCAGCCGCGGGCGTCCTAGCGGGGGGGCAGAGACCCAGTACTTC. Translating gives CASSRGRPSGGAETQYF.

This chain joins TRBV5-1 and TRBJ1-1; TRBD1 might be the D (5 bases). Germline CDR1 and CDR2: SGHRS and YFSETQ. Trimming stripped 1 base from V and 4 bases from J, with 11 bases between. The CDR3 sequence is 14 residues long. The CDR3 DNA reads TGCGCCAGCAGCTTGCTCAGGGAGGGCACTGAAGCTTTCTTT. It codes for CASSLLREGTEAFF.

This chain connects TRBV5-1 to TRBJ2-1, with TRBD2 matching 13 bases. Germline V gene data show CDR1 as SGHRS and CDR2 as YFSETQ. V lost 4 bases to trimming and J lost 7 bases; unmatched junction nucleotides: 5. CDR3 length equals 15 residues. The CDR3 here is CASSTGTSGVNEQFF. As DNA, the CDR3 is TGCGCCAGCAGCACCGGGACTAGCGGGGTAAATGAGCAGTTCTTC.

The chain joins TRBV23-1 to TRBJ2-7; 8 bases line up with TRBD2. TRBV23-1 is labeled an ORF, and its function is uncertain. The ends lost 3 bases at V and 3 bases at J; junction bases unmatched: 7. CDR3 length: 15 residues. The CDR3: CASSHDGGGYYEQYF. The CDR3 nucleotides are TGCGCCAGCAGTCACGATGGCGGGGGGTACTACGAGCAGTACTTC.

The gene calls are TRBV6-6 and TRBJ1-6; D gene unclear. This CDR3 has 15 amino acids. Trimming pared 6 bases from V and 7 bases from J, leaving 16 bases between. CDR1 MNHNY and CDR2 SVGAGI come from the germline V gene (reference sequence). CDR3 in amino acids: CASRSNRGPNSPLHF. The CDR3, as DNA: TGTGCCAGCAGGTCGAACAGAGGGCCGAATTCACCCCTCCACTTT.

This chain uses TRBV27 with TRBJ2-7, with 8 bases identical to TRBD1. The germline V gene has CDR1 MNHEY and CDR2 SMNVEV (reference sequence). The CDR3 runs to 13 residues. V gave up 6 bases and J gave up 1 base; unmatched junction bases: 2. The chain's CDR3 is CASSRDRSYEQYF. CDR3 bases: TGTGCCAGCAGCAGGGACAGGTCCTACGAGCAGTACTTC.

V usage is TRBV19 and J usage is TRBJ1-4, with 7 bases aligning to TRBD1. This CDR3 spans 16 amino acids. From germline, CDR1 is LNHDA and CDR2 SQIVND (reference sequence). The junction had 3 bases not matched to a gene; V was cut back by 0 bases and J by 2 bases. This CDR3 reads CASSIEWGQTNEKLFF. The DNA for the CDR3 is TGTGCCAGTAGTATAGAATGGGGACAGACTAATGAAAAACTGTTTTTT.

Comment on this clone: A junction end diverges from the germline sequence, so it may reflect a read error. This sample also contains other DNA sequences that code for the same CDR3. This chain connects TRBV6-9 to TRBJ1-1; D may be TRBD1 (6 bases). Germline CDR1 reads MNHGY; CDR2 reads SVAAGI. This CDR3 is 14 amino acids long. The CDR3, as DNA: TGTGCCAGGAGGCGACAGGACCCACGAGCTGAAGCCTTCTTT. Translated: CARRRQDPRAEAFF.

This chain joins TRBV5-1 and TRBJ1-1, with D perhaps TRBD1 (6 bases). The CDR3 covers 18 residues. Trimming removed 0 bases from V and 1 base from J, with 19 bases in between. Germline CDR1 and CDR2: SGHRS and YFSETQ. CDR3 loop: CASSLEVRAPGENTEAFF. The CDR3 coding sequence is TGCGCCAGCAGCTTGGAGGTTCGCGCCCCAGGGGAGAACACTGAAGCTTTCTTT.

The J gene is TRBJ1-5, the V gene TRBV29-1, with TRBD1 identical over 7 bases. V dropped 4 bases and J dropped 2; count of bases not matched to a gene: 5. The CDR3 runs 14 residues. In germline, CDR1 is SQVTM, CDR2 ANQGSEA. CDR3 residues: CSVGGGAGNQPQHF. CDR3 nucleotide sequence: TGCAGCGTTGGAGGGGGCGCAGGCAATCAGCCCCAGCATTTT. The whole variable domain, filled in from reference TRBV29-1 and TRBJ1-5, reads SAVISQKPSRDICQRGTSLTIQCQVDSQVTMMFWYRQQPGQSLTLIATANQGSEATYESGFVIDKFPISRPNLTFSTLTVSNMSPEDSSIYLCSVGGGAGNQPQHFGDGTRLSIL.

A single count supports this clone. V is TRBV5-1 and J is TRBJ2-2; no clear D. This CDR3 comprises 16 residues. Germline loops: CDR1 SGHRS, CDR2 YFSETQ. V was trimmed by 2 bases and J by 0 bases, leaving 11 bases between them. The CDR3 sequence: CASSFNRQANTGELFF. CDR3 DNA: TGCGCCAGCAGCTTCAACCGGCAGGCGAACACCGGGGAGCTGTTTTTT.

The CDR3: CASSELGANVSPLHF. The CDR3 DNA reads as TGTGCCAGCAGTGAACTGGGGGCTAACGTGTCACCCCTCCACTTT. This chain uses TRBV6-1 with TRBJ1-6; a possible D gene is TRBD1 (6 bases). The CDR3 covers 15 residues. V was cut by 2 bases and J by 10 bases, with 15 bases left in between. The germline CDR1 and CDR2 sequences are MNHNS and SASEGT.

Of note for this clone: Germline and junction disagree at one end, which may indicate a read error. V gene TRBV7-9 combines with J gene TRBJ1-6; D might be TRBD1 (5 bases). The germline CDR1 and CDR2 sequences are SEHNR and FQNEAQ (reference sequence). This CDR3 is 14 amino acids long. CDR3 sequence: CSSSLGTGDSPLHF. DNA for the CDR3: TGTTCCAGCAGCCTAGGGACCGGGGATTCACCCCTCCACTTT.

CDR3 region: CASTGAGGPADTQYF. The CDR3 nucleotides read TGTGCCAGCACCGGAGCGGGGGGGCCAGCAGATACGCAGTATTTT. The rearrangement joins TRBV7-6 to TRBJ2-3; 10 nucleotides match TRBD2. The germline V gene encodes CDR1 SGHVS and CDR2 FNYEAQ. There are 15 residues in the CDR3. V was clipped by 7 bases and J by 4 bases; unmatched bases: 8.

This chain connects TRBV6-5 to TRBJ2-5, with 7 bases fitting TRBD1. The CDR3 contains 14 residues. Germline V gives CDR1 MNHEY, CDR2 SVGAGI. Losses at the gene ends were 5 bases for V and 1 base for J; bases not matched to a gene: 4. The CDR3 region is CASSRDSFQETQYF. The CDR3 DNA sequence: TGTGCCAGCAGTCGGGACAGCTTCCAAGAGACCCAGTACTTC.

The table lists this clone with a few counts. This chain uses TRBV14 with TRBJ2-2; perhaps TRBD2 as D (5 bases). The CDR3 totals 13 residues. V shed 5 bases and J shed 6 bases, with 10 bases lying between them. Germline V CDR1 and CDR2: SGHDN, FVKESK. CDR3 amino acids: CASSSGYPGELFF. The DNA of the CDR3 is TGTGCCAGCAGCTCGGGGTACCCCGGGGAGCTGTTTTTT.

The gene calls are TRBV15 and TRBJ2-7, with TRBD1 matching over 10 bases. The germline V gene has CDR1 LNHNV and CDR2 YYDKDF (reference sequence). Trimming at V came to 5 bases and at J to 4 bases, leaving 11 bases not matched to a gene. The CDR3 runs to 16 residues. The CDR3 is CATSRRQGAKSYEQYF. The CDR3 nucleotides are TGTGCCACCAGCCGACGACAGGGGGCGAAGTCTTACGAGCAGTACTTC.

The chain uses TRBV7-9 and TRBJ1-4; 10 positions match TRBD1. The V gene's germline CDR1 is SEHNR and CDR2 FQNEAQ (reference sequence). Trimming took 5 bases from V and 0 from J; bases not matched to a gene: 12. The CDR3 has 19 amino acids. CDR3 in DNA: TGTGCCAGCAGCGCAGGGACAGGGGCTCTGTCCACAACTAATGAAAAACTGTTTTTT. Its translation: CASSAGTGALSTTNEKLFF.